Below are 8 T cell receptor beta chains sequenced from a single sample in a study of blood T cell repertoires in COVID-19. Here immunoSEQ multiplex PCR was the method, and the copy in TCRdb shows in-frame clones only, minus some. This sample has 140,000 or so clones, with roughly 85% found just once. What was sequenced was peripheral blood. These receptors originate from a man between 50 and 59 years old with acute or convalescent COVID-19.

V and J are TRBV3-1 (or the pseudogene TRBV3-2) and TRBJ2-1; 7 bases align to TRBD2. CDR1 is LGHDT, CDR2 YNNKEL, per germline (reference sequence). CDR3 length: 15 amino acids. J was trimmed by 4 bases and V by 4 bases; bases with no gene match: 7. CDR3 residues: CASSRSAGVYNEQFF. The DNA of the CDR3 is TGTGCCAGCAGCCGATCCGCGGGGGTATACAATGAGCAGTTCTTC.

The chain combines TRBV28 with TRBJ1-2, with a weak D call TRBD1 (5 bases). The CDR3 is 17 amino acids. The ends were cut back, 6 bases at V and 1 base at J, with 21 bases in the middle. The V gene's germline CDR1 is MDHEN and CDR2 SYDVKM. CDR3 sequence (DNA): TGTGCCAGCAGACACAGGAATACCAAGCCCGTTAACTATGGCTACACCTTC. As protein: CASRHRNTKPVNYGYTF.

J is TRBJ2-7 and V is TRBV5-4; no clear D. CDR1 is SGHNT, CDR2 YYREEE, per germline (reference sequence). The CDR3 consists of 14 residues. V was clipped by 0 bases and J by 2 bases, with 9 bases between them. CDR3: CASSLGQEAYEQYF. Written as DNA, the CDR3 is TGTGCCAGCAGCTTGGGGCAGGAAGCCTACGAGCAGTACTTC.

The gene calls are TRBV7-9 and TRBJ1-2, with 10 positions matching TRBD1. Per germline, CDR1 SEHNR and CDR2 FQNEAQ (reference sequence). The CDR3 has 15 amino acids. Trimming took 5 bases from V and 8 from J; bases not matched to a gene: 11. The CDR3 region is CASSGYRGTGDGYTF. The CDR3 bases are TGTGCCAGCAGCGGTTACAGAGGGACAGGGGACGGCTACACCTTC.

As to this clone: Relative to the germline gene, one junction end is altered; a read error may explain this. The chain employs TRBV7-7 and TRBJ2-7; D is perhaps TRBD1 (5 bases). This CDR3 region has 15 residues. Per germline, CDR1 SSHAT and CDR2 FNYEAQ (reference sequence). The CDR3 loop is CASSLGVDNSYEQYF. The DNA of the CDR3 is TGTGCTAGCAGCTTAGGGGTCGACAACTCCTACGAGCAGTACTTC.

The chain uses TRBV5-1 and TRBJ2-3; 8 nucleotides agree with TRBD1. CDR1 is SGHRS and CDR2 is YFSETQ in the germline V gene. This CDR3 has 14 residues. Trimming at V came to 4 bases and at J to 6 bases, leaving 7 bases not matched to a gene. CDR3 DNA: TGCGCCAGCAGCGCGACAGGGGTAGGGGATACGCAGTATTTT. Amino acid sequence: CASSATGVGDTQYF.

The chain uses TRBV4-1 and TRBJ1-1; tentative D call: TRBD1 (6 bases). Germline loops: CDR1 MGHRA, CDR2 YSYEKL. The CDR3 is 14 residues long. Between the trimmed V and J ends, which lost 4 bases and 0 bases, there was a span of 9 bases. Here the CDR3 DNA reads TGCGCCAGCAGCCTGGGACAACTGAACACTGAAGCTTTCTTT. It specifies CASSLGQLNTEAFF.

The chain couples TRBV28 to TRBJ1-2; tentatively, D is TRBD1 (6 bases). Trimming removed 6 bases from V and 0 bases from J, with 8 bases in between. Germline V gene data show CDR1 as MDHEN and CDR2 as SYDVKM. The CDR3 runs to 13 residues. The chain's CDR3 is CASRGASNYGYTF. In DNA form, the CDR3 reads TGTGCCAGCAGGGGGGCGTCTAACTATGGCTACACCTTC.